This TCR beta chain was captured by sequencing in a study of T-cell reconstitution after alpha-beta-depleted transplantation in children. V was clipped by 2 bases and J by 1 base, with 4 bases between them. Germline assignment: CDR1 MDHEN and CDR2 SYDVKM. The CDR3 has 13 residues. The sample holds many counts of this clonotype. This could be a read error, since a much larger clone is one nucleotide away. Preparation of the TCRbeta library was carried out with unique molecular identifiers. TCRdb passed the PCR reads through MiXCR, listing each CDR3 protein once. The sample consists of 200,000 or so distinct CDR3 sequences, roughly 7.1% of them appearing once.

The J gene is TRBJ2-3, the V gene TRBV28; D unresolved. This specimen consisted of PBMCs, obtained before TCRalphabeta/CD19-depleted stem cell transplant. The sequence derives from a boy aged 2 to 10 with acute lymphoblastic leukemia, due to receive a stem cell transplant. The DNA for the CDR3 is TGTGCCAGCAGTTTACAGTGCACAGATACGCAGTATTTT. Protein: CASSLQCTDTQYF. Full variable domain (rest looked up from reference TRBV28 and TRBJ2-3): DVKVTQSSRYLVKRTGEKVFLECVQDMDHENMFWYRQDPGLGLRLIYFSYDVKMKEKGDIPEGYSVSREKKERFSLILESASTNQTSMYLCASSLQCTDTQYFGPGTRLTVL.